These T cell receptor beta chains were read from a single sample in a study of blood T cells in healthy people across ages. Using its own MiXCR run on the 5' RACE reads, TCRdb lists one record per CDR3 protein. The repertoire includes over 1,200,000 distinct CDR3 sequences, roughly 60% of them detected once, and more than 6% sits in the top ten. The sequenced material came from blood. These receptors all stem from a young man in good health. CDR3s include the opening cysteine and the closing phenylalanine or tryptophan. The D gene is left open where the match is weak. Clone size is not always given. Where it is, it says once, few, many or a class for expanded clones.

j_gene: TRBJ2-3; len: 16; v_gene: TRBV6-2/TRBV6-3; abundance: -; d_gene: TRBD2; CDR3nt: TGTGCCAGCTCGAGACTCAGCGGGGGGTTCACAGATACGCAGTATTTT; CDR3aa: CASSRLSGGFTDTQYF
j_gene: TRBJ1-2; len: 12; v_gene: TRBV10-3; abundance: -; d_gene: -; CDR3nt: TGTGCCATCAAGGCCGAAAACTATGGCTACACCTTC; CDR3aa: CAIKAENYGYTF
j_gene: TRBJ2-7; len: 15; v_gene: TRBV7-2; abundance: -; d_gene: -; CDR3nt: TGTGCCAGCAGTCTCACAGCCGATCACCTCTACGAGCAGTACTTC; CDR3aa: CASSLTADHLYEQYF
j_gene: TRBJ2-1; len: 14; v_gene: TRBV20-1; abundance: -; d_gene: -; CDR3nt: TGCAGTGCTCGGCGGGGCTCGATCACCTACGAGCAGTTCTTC; CDR3aa: CSARRGSITYEQFF
j_gene: TRBJ2-7; len: 19; v_gene: TRBV5-1; abundance: few; d_gene: TRBD2; CDR3nt: TGCGCCAGCAGCTTGGGACAGTCCCACCGACTAGCGGGTGTGTACGAGCAGTACTTC; CDR3aa: CASSLGQSHRLAGVYEQYF
j_gene: TRBJ1-1; len: 14; v_gene: TRBV7-9; abundance: -; d_gene: -; CDR3nt: TGTGCCAGCAGCTTAGGAGGATTAGTCTCTGAAGCTTTCTTT; CDR3aa: CASSLGGLVSEAFF
j_gene: TRBJ1-1; len: 17; v_gene: TRBV7-9; abundance: -; d_gene: -; CDR3nt: TGTGCCAGCAGCGCACTTAAGCCCGGACAGAAAGGTCTATGGGCTTTCTTT; CDR3aa: CASSALKPGQKGLWAFF
j_gene: TRBJ2-7; len: 12; v_gene: TRBV2; abundance: once; d_gene: -; CDR3nt: TGTGCCAGCAGTGTGGAGCAATACGAGCAGTACTTC; CDR3aa: CASSVEQYEQYF
j_gene: TRBJ2-3; len: 17; v_gene: TRBV4-1; abundance: -; d_gene: TRBD2; CDR3nt: TGCGCCAGCAGTCTCAGACTAGCGGGAGTTTATGCCGAGACGCAGTATTTT; CDR3aa: CASSLRLAGVYAETQYF
j_gene: TRBJ2-7; len: 14; v_gene: TRBV9; abundance: once; d_gene: -; CDR3nt: TGTGCCAGCAGCGTAGGCCTAACTGTCTACGAGCAGTACTTC; CDR3aa: CASSVGLTVYEQYF
j_gene: TRBJ2-7; len: 14; v_gene: TRBV6-6; abundance: few; d_gene: -; CDR3nt: TGTGCCAGCAGTTACTTAGAGGACAGCAGCGAGCAGTACTTC; CDR3aa: CASSYLEDSSEQYF